This TCR beta chain was observed in a study of T cells in Graves' hyperthyroidism and ophthalmopathy. Template material for amplifying TCR beta CDR3 regions consisted of RNA transcripts. TCR CDR3 regions were first amplified by RT-PCR with HTBI primers. MiXCR, run by TCRdb on the multiplex PCR reads, gives a single entry per CDR3 protein. The table records approximately 560,000 distinct CDR3 sequences, approximately 44% of them present only once. The V end lost 1 base, the J end lost 7 bases, and 16 bases lay between the germline ends. The CDR3 is 15 residues long. Germline V gene lookup returns CDR1 MGHDK and CDR2 SYGVNS. This clonotype was counted ten times or more.

The receptor's source is a woman aged 18-30 years with Graves' hyperthyroidism. The specimen sequenced was peripheral blood or thyroid tissue (not recorded which). The chain uses TRBV25-1 and TRBJ1-1; D may be TRBD1 (6 bases). Here the CDR3 DNA reads TGTGCCAGCAGTGAATTAGGACAGTCGACCTATGAAGCTTTCTTT. This gives the protein CASSELGQSTYEAFF.